This T cell receptor beta chain was recorded in a study of cytotoxic CD8 clonotypes in ibrutinib-treated CLL. On the study more broadly: The patients comprised approximately 11 relapsed/refractory and about 15 treatment-naive cases, approximately 17 IGHV unmutated.

J was trimmed by 5 bases and V by 2 bases; bases with no gene match: 4. The CDR3 is 15 amino acids. Looked up from germline, CDR1 is SEHNR and CDR2 is FQNEAQ (reference sequence). Investigators sought sequencing depths of between 1 in 200,000 and 1 in 1 million T cells. Profiling relied on immunoSEQ multiplex PCR, and the TCRdb table lists in-frame clones only, not all of them. The sample contains approximately 13,000 clones, roughly 70% of which appear only once. The chain joins TRBV7-9 to TRBJ2-5, with TRBD2 matching over 11 bases. This TCR was recovered from a human donor with chronic lymphocytic leukemia. Material: PBMCs, obtained before ibrutinib treatment. The CDR3 here is CASSLIAGGGETQYF. For the CDR3, the DNA is TGTGCCAGCAGCTTAATAGCGGGAGGGGGTGAGACCCAGTACTTC.